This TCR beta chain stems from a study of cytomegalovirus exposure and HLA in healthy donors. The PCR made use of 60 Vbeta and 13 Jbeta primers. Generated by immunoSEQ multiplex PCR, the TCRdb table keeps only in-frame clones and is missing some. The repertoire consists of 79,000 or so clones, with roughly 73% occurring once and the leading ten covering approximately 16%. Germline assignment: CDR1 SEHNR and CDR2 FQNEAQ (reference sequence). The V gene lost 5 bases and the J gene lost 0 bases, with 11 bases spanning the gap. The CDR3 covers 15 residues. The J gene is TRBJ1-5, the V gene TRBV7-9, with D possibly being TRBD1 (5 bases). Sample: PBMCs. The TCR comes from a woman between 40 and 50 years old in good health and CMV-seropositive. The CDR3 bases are TGTGCCAGCAGCCCTGGGGGGATTAGCAATCAGCCCCAGCATTTT. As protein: CASSPGGISNQPQHF.